Following are 15 T cell receptor beta chains from one sample sequenced in a study of T-cell memory formation after mild COVID-19. TCRdb processed the 5' RACE reads anew with MiXCR; each CDR3 protein has one entry. The sample lists roughly 610,000 distinct CDR3 sequences, 15% to 20% occurring once. The material sequenced was PBMCs or a T cell subset sorted from them (not recorded which). The receptors derive from an adult woman who had mild COVID-19 (a few samples of this study predate the infection). Cell type and time point are not known.

The rearrangement joins TRBV28 to TRBJ2-2, with D possibly matching TRBD1 (6 bases). CDR1 and CDR2 from the germline V gene are MDHEN and SYDVKM. V lost 3 bases and J 7 bases, leaving 18 bases between the germline ends. This CDR3 spans 16 amino acids. This CDR3 reads CASSFVGRGIVGELFF. CDR3 sequence (DNA): TGTGCCAGCAGTTTTGTAGGCAGGGGTATTGTCGGGGAGCTGTTTTTT.

The V and J genes are TRBV6-1 and TRBJ2-5; 7 bases agree with TRBD1. Germline V gene sequence: CDR1 MNHNS, CDR2 SASEGT. After removal of 6 bases from V and 5 bases from J, the junction contained 6 bases not matched to a gene. The CDR3 has 13 residues. The CDR3 here is CASSFDRVETQYF. The CDR3 nucleotides read TGTGCCAGCAGCTTCGACAGGGTGGAGACCCAGTACTTC.

In this sample, this clonotype turned up a few times. The rearrangement links TRBV12-3 or TRBV12-4 to TRBJ1-1, with D tentatively TRBD1 (5 bases). V lost 4 bases to trimming and J lost 0 bases, with 9 bases between them. This CDR3 region has 14 residues. This chain's CDR3 is CASSWTQMNTEAFF. CDR3 bases: TGTGCCAGCAGTTGGACACAAATGAACACTGAAGCTTTCTTT.

The chain uses TRBV20-1 and TRBJ1-4, with TRBD1 as a possible D gene (6 bases). CDR3 length: 13 residues. The germline V gene encodes CDR1 DFQATT and CDR2 SNEGSKA (reference sequence). The V end lost 3 bases, the J end lost 5 bases, and 10 bases lay between the germline ends. The CDR3 spells CSASQGHNEKLFF. The CDR3 nucleotides read TGCAGTGCTAGTCAGGGGCACAATGAAAAACTGTTTTTT.

The chain combines TRBV7-9 with TRBJ1-1, with 8 bases fitting TRBD1. Looked up from germline, CDR1 is SEHNR and CDR2 is FQNEAQ (reference sequence). V was pared by 5 bases and J by 6 bases, with 5 bases of the junction left unmatched. The CDR3 extends over 13 amino acids. CDR3 coding DNA: TGTGCCAGCAGCCCCCGGGACAGGCCTGAAGCTTTCTTT. The encoded protein is CASSPRDRPEAFF.

The chain employs TRBV29-1 and TRBJ2-6; perhaps TRBD1 as D (5 bases). Germline V CDR1 and CDR2: SQVTM, ANQGSEA. Deletions cut 6 bases from V and 4 bases from J, with 10 bases between. There are 13 residues in the CDR3. The CDR3 protein is CSVFRAGANVLTF. Written as DNA, the CDR3 is TGCAGCGTGTTCAGGGCGGGGGCCAACGTCCTGACTTTC.

The chain combines TRBV10-3 with TRBJ2-3; D is undetermined. The V end was cut by 1 base, the J end by 8 bases, with 10 bases between. This CDR3 is 13 amino acids long. CDR1 is ENHRY and CDR2 is SYGVKD in the germline V gene. Here the CDR3 DNA reads TGTGCCATCAGTGAGTTAGACGGGTCTACGCAGTATTTT. This gives the protein CAISELDGSTQYF.

The V and J genes are TRBV5-5 and TRBJ2-1; 8 bases are a match to TRBD1. The CDR3 has 14 amino acids. With V trimmed by 4 bases and J by 9 bases, 9 bases remained unmatched. Germline V CDR1 and CDR2: SGHKS, YYEKEE (reference sequence). As DNA, the CDR3 is TGTGCCAGCAGCCCTCGTGACAGGGGAAGTGAGCAGTTCTTC. Translating it yields CASSPRDRGSEQFF.

The sample holds a few counts of this clonotype. The genes are TRBV4-2 and TRBJ2-7; no clear D. Germline lookup yields CDR1 LGHNA and CDR2 YNFKEQ. The CDR3 is made up of 13 amino acids. V lost 0 bases and J lost 8, with 11 bases in between. CDR3 loop: CASSQEQVAQQYF. CDR3 nucleotides: TGTGCCAGCAGCCAAGAGCAGGTAGCCCAGCAGTACTTC.

V usage is TRBV5-1 and J usage is TRBJ2-3; 7 bases match TRBD1. V lost 4 bases, J lost 0 bases, and 8 bases stayed unmatched. Looked up from germline, CDR1 is SGHRS and CDR2 is YFSETQ. The CDR3 has 16 amino acids. The CDR3 DNA reads as TGCGCCAGCAGCCCCCAGGGACAGAGAAGCACAGATACGCAGTATTTT. It encodes CASSPQGQRSTDTQYF.

This clonotype was seen at least ten times. V usage is TRBV4-1 and J usage is TRBJ1-4, with 9 nucleotides matching TRBD1. This CDR3 has 15 amino acids. After removal of 4 bases from V and 8 bases from J, the junction contained 8 bases not matched to a gene. CDR1 is MGHRA, CDR2 YSYEKL, per germline. The CDR3, as DNA: TGCGCCAGCAGCCCAGACAGGGGGGTGATGGAAAAACTGTTTTTT. This codes for CASSPDRGVMEKLFF.

The table lists this clonotype with many counts. The chain couples TRBV12-3 or TRBV12-4 to TRBJ2-3; D gene unclear. The CDR3 covers 13 residues. Trimming left V 3 bases short and J 2 bases short, with 6 bases between. In nucleotides, the CDR3 is TGTGCCAGCAGTTTCCAGCTCACAGATACGCAGTATTTT. This sequence encodes CASSFQLTDTQYF.

This clonotype appeared a few times. The V call is TRBV3-1, the J call TRBJ2-7, with TRBD1 matching over 10 bases. This CDR3 contains 18 residues. V gave up 0 bases and J gave up 0 bases; unmatched junction bases: 8. The germline V gene encodes CDR1 LGHDT and CDR2 YNNKEL (reference sequence). CDR3 amino acids: CASSQDSWTGGSSYEQYF. The CDR3 DNA follows: TGTGCCAGCAGCCAAGATTCTTGGACAGGGGGTTCCTCCTACGAGCAGTACTTC.

The V gene is TRBV12-3 or TRBV12-4, the J gene TRBJ2-7; unclear D gene. The CDR3 loop spans 15 amino acids. With 2 bases removed from V and 1 base from J, the gap between germline ends came to 12 bases. The CDR3 loop reads CASSLIGKDSYEQYF. Written as DNA, the CDR3 is TGTGCCAGCAGTTTAATCGGCAAGGATTCCTACGAGCAGTACTTC.

This clonotype appeared many times. The CDR3 loop is CASSFRTAVGADTQYF. Here the CDR3 DNA reads TGTGCCAGCAGCTTTCGCACCGCTGTAGGGGCAGATACGCAGTATTTT. The chain has TRBV7-8 and TRBJ2-3, with D possibly matching TRBD1 (5 bases). Germline loops: CDR1 SGHVS, CDR2 FQNEAQ. V shed 3 bases and J shed 4 bases, with 17 bases lying between them. CDR3 length: 16 residues.